Below, 21 T cell receptor beta chains from the same sample are listed, as sequenced in a study of shared clonotypes between healthy human individuals (dated by TCRdb to 2020 to 2022). The library came from the immunoSEQ multiplex PCR assay. This immuneACCESS table, as held by TCRdb, lists in-frame sequences with V and J called but not all clones. Of the missing ones, under half trace to an unresolved V gene in checked studies; the others have no known cause. The sample includes roughly 2,500,000 clones, with more than 85% observed a single time. Jointly, the top ten make up around 0.4% of the sample. The sequenced sample was naive CD4+ T cells from PBMCs. The cell subset or site label corresponds to: CD45RA+ positively selected. These receptors were collected from a man between 18 and 29 years old in good health. Some clones in this sample may be carry-over from other donors' samples.

The chain joins TRBV20-1 to TRBJ1-2; D not resolved. CDR1 is DFQATT, CDR2 SNEGSKA, per germline (reference sequence). The CDR3 spans 10 residues. The V gene lost 5 bases and the J gene lost 3 bases, with 4 bases spanning the gap. The CDR3 nucleotides are TGCAGTGCTCAGTACTATGGCTACACCTTC. This gives the protein CSAQYYGYTF.

The chain joins TRBV28 to TRBJ1-2; D unresolved. The CDR3 spans 12 residues. Looked up from germline, CDR1 is MDHEN and CDR2 is SYDVKM. Between the trimmed V and J ends, which lost 11 bases and 8 bases, there was a span of 18 bases. The CDR3 nucleotides read TGTGCCTCCTCGGACGCGTTCTCGGGCTACACCTTC. Its protein product is CASSDAFSGYTF.

V and J are TRBV5-4 and TRBJ2-6; D unclear. CDR1 is SGHNT and CDR2 is YYREEE in the germline V gene (reference sequence). V lost 3 bases and J lost 1, with 8 bases in between. The CDR3 runs to 15 residues. CDR3 DNA: TGTGCCAGCAGCTCCGCACAGTCTGGGGCCAACGTCCTGACTTTC. This sequence encodes CASSSAQSGANVLTF.

V gene TRBV4-1 combines with J gene TRBJ2-5, with 8 positions matching TRBD2. V was pared by 3 bases and J by 5 bases, with 11 bases of the junction left unmatched. This CDR3 is built from 16 residues. From germline, CDR1 is MGHRA and CDR2 YSYEKL. In nucleotides, the CDR3 is TGCGCCAGCAGCCAGCCACTAGCGGATGTGGGGGAGACCCAGTACTTC. Its translation: CASSQPLADVGETQYF.

V gene TRBV18 combines with J gene TRBJ2-7, with D uncertain. Trimming left V 2 bases short and J 2 bases short, with 10 bases between. CDR1 and CDR2 from the germline V gene are KGHSH and LQKENI. The CDR3 sequence is 14 residues long. This CDR3 reads CASSPGKQTYEQYF. The DNA for the CDR3 is TGTGCCAGCTCACCAGGGAAACAGACCTACGAGCAGTACTTC.

This chain links TRBV5-1 with TRBJ1-4; D unclear. Germline CDR1 SGHRS, CDR2 YFSETQ. CDR3 size: 15 residues. V was cut by 0 bases and J by 3 bases, with 9 bases left in between. CDR3 amino acids: CASSLGFPANEKLFF. The DNA for the CDR3 is TGCGCCAGCAGCTTGGGGTTCCCCGCTAATGAAAAACTGTTTTTT.

The genes are TRBV19 and TRBJ2-1; TRBD2 matches at 15 bases. V lost 8 bases and J lost 7; bases outside the gene matches: 3. The CDR3 spans 14 residues. Per the germline V gene, CDR1 is LNHDA and CDR2 is SQIVND (reference sequence). CDR3 sequence reads: CASGLAGGRNEQFF. The DNA of the CDR3 is TGTGCCAGTGGACTAGCGGGAGGGCGGAATGAGCAGTTCTTC.

The chain combines TRBV10-3 with TRBJ2-7; D call uncertain. Between the trimmed V and J ends, which lost 0 bases and 4 bases, there was a span of 7 bases. CDR3 length: 13 residues. The germline CDR1 and CDR2 sequences are ENHRY and SYGVKD. In DNA form, the CDR3 reads TGTGCCATCAGTGAGTCGGCCGCATACGAGCAGTACTTC. Translated: CAISESAAYEQYF.

This clone has just one count. The V call is TRBV28, the J call TRBJ2-2, with a tentative D call TRBD1 (6 bases). CDR3 length: 15 amino acids. Germline V CDR1 and CDR2: MDHEN, SYDVKM. The V end was cut by 5 bases, the J end by 5 bases, with 15 bases between. The CDR3 sequence: CASSPTGLMTGELFF. CDR3 bases: TGTGCCAGCAGTCCCACAGGGTTGATGACCGGGGAGCTGTTTTTT. The full variable domain, its missing parts supplied by reference TRBV28 and TRBJ2-2, is DVKVTQSSRYLVKRTGEKVFLECVQDMDHENMFWYRQDPGLGLRLIYFSYDVKMKEKGDIPEGYSVSREKKERFSLILESASTNQTSMYLCASSPTGLMTGELFFGEGSRLTVL.

V usage is TRBV28 and J usage is TRBJ2-5, with D perhaps given as TRBD1 or TRBD2 (5 bases each). This CDR3 spans 14 amino acids. The germline gives CDR1 MDHEN, CDR2 SYDVKM. The germline V and J ends were trimmed by 6 bases and 6 bases, with 17 bases remaining between them. In nucleotides, the CDR3 is TGTGCCAGCAGCGTCTTGGGGGACGCAAAGACCCAGTACTTC. Protein sequence: CASSVLGDAKTQYF.

This chain joins TRBV29-1 and TRBJ2-7; no clear D. Germline lookup yields CDR1 SQVTM and CDR2 ANQGSEA. CDR3 size: 13 residues. Trimming removed 4 bases from V and 4 bases from J, with 14 bases in between. CDR3 loop: CSVARNRAYEQYF. Here the CDR3 DNA reads TGCAGCGTTGCTAGGAATAGGGCTTACGAGCAGTACTTC.

Notes on this clone: At the DNA level, this CDR3 is encoded by other sequences in the same sample as well. The rearrangement links TRBV15 to TRBJ2-7, with TRBD1 as a possible D gene (5 bases). The CDR3 is made up of 12 amino acids. With 1 base removed from V and 7 bases from J, the gap between germline ends came to 8 bases. Germline CDR1 LNHNV, CDR2 YYDKDF (reference sequence). CDR3 region: CATSRGPGEQYF. CDR3 DNA: TGTGCCACCAGCAGAGGGCCAGGGGAGCAGTACTTC.

The chain employs TRBV5-4 and TRBJ2-1; TRBD2 aligns across 12 bases. CDR3 length equals 18 residues. V lost 0 bases to trimming and J lost 6 bases; unmatched junction nucleotides: 10. In germline, CDR1 is SGHNT, CDR2 YYREEE (reference sequence). In DNA, the CDR3 is TGTGCCAGCAGCTTGGGATCCCCGACTAGCGGGAGCGTCAATGAGCAGTTCTTC. This codes for CASSLGSPTSGSVNEQFF.

The rearrangement uses TRBV11-2 and TRBJ2-1, with a weak D call TRBD1 (6 bases). Germline CDR1 SGHAT, CDR2 FQNNGV. Trimming cost V 8 bases and J 1 base, with 15 bases left between them. This CDR3 has 15 amino acids. CDR3 nucleotide sequence: TGTGCCAGCGCCACTGGGACACCTTCCTACAATGAGCAGTTCTTC. It encodes CASATGTPSYNEQFF.

The V gene is TRBV7-2, the J gene TRBJ2-5, with D possibly matching TRBD2 (5 bases). The CDR3 consists of 14 residues. V was cut by 5 bases and J by 1 base, with 11 bases left in between. CDR1 is SGHTA, CDR2 FQGNSA, per germline. CDR3 protein: CASSRKRGQETQYF. The CDR3 nucleotides read TGTGCCAGCAGCCGGAAACGGGGCCAAGAGACCCAGTACTTC.

J is TRBJ2-5 and V is TRBV7-8; D may correspond to TRBD1 or TRBD2 (5 bases each). Between the trimmed V and J ends, which lost 5 bases and 1 base, there was a span of 20 bases. Germline V CDR1 and CDR2: SGHVS, FQNEAQ. This CDR3 is 17 amino acids long. DNA of the CDR3: TGTGCCAGCAGCCGACCAATGACCGGGGACCTCCAAGAGACCCAGTACTTC. Translation gives CASSRPMTGDLQETQYF.

The chain links TRBV7-3 to TRBJ2-2; 9 positions agree with TRBD1. Trimming cost V 5 bases and J 6 bases; bases outside gene matches: 13. This CDR3 region has 17 residues. Germline V gene data show CDR1 as SGHTA and CDR2 as FQGTGA. CDR3 in amino acids: CASSTHGGQGVSGELFF. Written as DNA, the CDR3 is TGTGCCAGCAGCACTCACGGGGGACAGGGTGTGTCCGGGGAGCTGTTTTTT.

The chain combines TRBV10-3 with TRBJ2-3; a weak D match, TRBD1 (6 bases). With 5 bases removed from V and 2 bases from J, the gap between germline ends came to 17 bases. Germline lookup yields CDR1 ENHRY and CDR2 SYGVKD. The CDR3 runs to 16 residues. This CDR3 is CAISSRDTSLTDTQYF. CDR3 nucleotides: TGTGCCATCAGTAGCCGGGACACTTCTCTCACAGATACGCAGTATTTT.

Of note for this clone: This sample includes further DNA sequences coding for the same CDR3. The gene calls are TRBV5-4 and TRBJ2-7, with 7 bases matching TRBD2. Unmatched junction bases numbered 4, after V lost 1 base and J lost 3 bases. The CDR3 spans 14 residues. The germline V gene encodes CDR1 SGHNT and CDR2 YYREEE (reference sequence). The CDR3 loop is CASSLRTGGYEQYF. CDR3 DNA: TGTGCCAGCAGCTTGAGGACGGGAGGCTACGAGCAGTACTTC.

This chain connects TRBV7-2 to TRBJ1-2; D may be TRBD1 (5 bases). The CDR3 has 15 amino acids. Germline V gene lookup returns CDR1 SGHTA and CDR2 FQGNSA. Trimming pared 5 bases from V and 2 bases from J, leaving 15 bases between. CDR3 DNA: TGTGCCAGCAGCCCGTTGGGGACCTTGAACTATGGCTACACCTTC. Encoded protein: CASSPLGTLNYGYTF. Variable domain in full (rest from reference TRBV7-2 and TRBJ1-2): GAGVSQSPSNKVTEKGKDVELRCDPISGHTALYWYRQSLGQGLEFLIYFQGNSAPDKSGLPSDRFSAERTGGSVSTLTIQRTQQEDSAVYLCASSPLGTLNYGYTFGSGTRLTVV.

The DNA of the CDR3 is TGTGCCAGCAGCCAGAGTACAGGGTTAGGGGACGAAGCTTTCTTT. This gives the protein CASSQSTGLGDEAFF. V is TRBV11-1 and J is TRBJ1-1; tentatively, D is TRBD1 (6 bases). The CDR3 is made up of 15 amino acids. From germline, CDR1 is SGHAT and CDR2 FQDESV (reference sequence). V lost 5 bases, J lost 8 bases, and 21 bases lay in between. The full variable domain, in which reference TRBV11-1 and TRBJ1-1 provide the parts outside the CDR3, is EAEVAQSPRYKITEKSQAVAFWCDPISGHATLYWYRQILGQGPELLVQFQDESVVDDSQLPKDRFSAERLKGVDSTLKIQPAELGDSAMYLCASSQSTGLGDEAFFGQGTRLTVV.